These T cell receptor beta chains were read from a single sample in a study of tumor-infiltrating lymphocytes in localized non-small cell lung cancer. Generated by immunoSEQ multiplex PCR, the TCRdb table keeps only in-frame clones and is missing some. The sample records some 15,000 clones, over 70% being singletons. What was sequenced was lung tumor tissue. These TCRs come from a human donor with non-small cell lung cancer. Each CDR3 is given with its conserved first and last residue. The order of the fields is V gene, D gene, J gene, clone size, CDR3 protein, CDR3 DNA. D genes are given only for firm matches. Part of the rows lack a size; the others show once, few, many or a class for expanded clones.

TRBV7-9	TRBD2	TRBJ2-7	.	CASSWGEGYEQYF	TGTGCCAGCAGTTGGGGGGAGGGTTACGAGCAGTACTTC
TRBV7-8	.	TRBJ2-5	once	CASSSIRGGTQYF	TGTGCCAGCAGCTCGATCAGAGGAGGGACCCAGTACTTC
TRBV6-5	.	TRBJ2-1	.	CASSYVQSSYNEQFF	TGTGCCAGCAGTTACGTACAGAGCTCCTACAATGAGCAGTTCTTC
TRBV9	.	TRBJ2-3	.	CASSVDAGLGPQYF	TGTGCCAGCAGCGTAGACGCAGGTCTGGGGCCGCAGTATTTT
TRBV4-2	TRBD2	TRBJ2-1	.	CASSLGLAGSTYNEQFF	TGTGCCAGCAGCCTCGGACTAGCGGGGAGCACCTACAATGAGCAGTTCTTC
TRBV5-6	.	TRBJ1-2	.	CASSLGRGYGYTF	TGTGCCAGCAGCTTAGGACGGGGCTATGGCTACACCTTC
TRBV27	TRBD1	TRBJ1-2	few	CASSFGQGAVYGYTF	TGTGCCAGCAGTTTCGGACAGGGCGCGGTCTATGGCTACACCTTC
TRBV9	.	TRBJ1-1	.	CASSVAPQNTEAFF	TGTGCCAGCAGCGTAGCCCCACAGAACACTGAAGCTTTCTTT
TRBV7-2	.	TRBJ2-3	.	CASTPGGVAAVTDTQYF	TGTGCCAGCACCCCCGGTGGAGTAGCAGCGGTCACAGATACGCAGTATTTT
TRBV5-1	.	TRBJ1-2	.	CASSLDGYGYTF	TGCGCCAGCAGCTTGGACGGGTACGGCTACACCTTC
TRBV5-1	.	TRBJ1-2	once	CASSLDRGYGYTF	TGCGCCAGCAGCTTGGACAGAGGCTATGGCTACACCTTC
TRBV11-2	TRBD2	TRBJ2-1	.	CASSWGLAGENEQFF	TGTGCCAGCAGCTGGGGACTAGCGGGAGAAAATGAGCAGTTCTTC
TRBV5-1	.	TRBJ2-2	.	CACTQTGELFF	TGCGCCTGCACGCAGACCGGGGAGCTGTTTTTT
TRBV5-4	TRBD2	TRBJ2-3	.	CASSLVLAGVGDTQYF	TGTGCCAGCAGCTTGGTCCTAGCGGGAGTGGGTGATACGCAGTATTTT
TRBV7-2	.	TRBJ1-4	.	CASSLGFSGDEKLFF	TGTGCCAGCAGCTTAGGGTTTTCGGGAGACGAAAAACTGTTTTTT
TRBV5-6	.	TRBJ1-1	.	CASSLNSEAFF	TGTGCCAGCAGCTTGAACAGTGAAGCTTTCTTT
TRBV5-1	TRBD1	TRBJ2-7	.	CASSVGQGFYEQYF	TGCGCCAGCAGCGTGGGACAGGGGTTCTACGAGCAGTACTTC
TRBV5-1	TRBD1	TRBJ2-1	.	CASSRDREWDEQFF	TGCGCCAGCAGCCGGGACAGGGAGTGGGATGAGCAGTTCTTC
TRBV7-6	.	TRBJ2-5	.	CASTTRPGREETQYF	TGTGCCAGCACCACCCGACCCGGCAGGGAAGAGACCCAGTACTTC
TRBV20-1	.	TRBJ2-7	.	CSARDSYEQYF	TGCAGTGCTAGAGACTCCTACGAGCAGTACTTC
TRBV5-5	TRBD2	TRBJ2-3	.	CASSLRLAGGPTDTQYF	TGTGCCAGCAGCTTGCGGCTAGCGGGAGGGCCCACAGATACGCAGTATTTT
TRBV10-2	TRBD2	TRBJ2-1	.	CASSSGGRAWNEQFF	TGCGCCAGCAGTTCCGGCGGGAGGGCCTGGAATGAGCAGTTCTTC
TRBV11-3	TRBD1	TRBJ1-2	.	CASSGRDREVPGYTF	TGTGCCAGCAGCGGGCGGGACAGGGAGGTCCCTGGCTACACCTTC
TRBV10-3	.	TRBJ2-7	.	CAISESMSDPYEQYF	TGTGCCATCAGTGAGTCGATGTCAGATCCCTACGAGCAGTACTTC
TRBV27	TRBD2	TRBJ2-7	.	CASSLLAGAYEQYF	TGTGCCAGCAGTTTGCTAGCGGGAGCTTACGAGCAGTACTTC
TRBV6-1	.	TRBJ1-6	.	CASSERVSSRNNSPLHF	TGTGCCAGCAGTGAGAGGGTTTCGAGTCGAAATAATTCACCCCTCCACTTT
TRBV27	.	TRBJ2-1	.	CASTTSFYNEQFF	TGTGCCAGCACAACTAGTTTCTACAATGAGCAGTTCTTC
TRBV6-5	.	TRBJ2-7	.	CASSWDSSVYEQYF	TGTGCCAGCAGTTGGGACTCGAGTGTCTACGAGCAGTACTTC
TRBV5-1	.	TRBJ1-5	.	CASSLGLQNQPQHF	TGCGCCAGCAGCTTGGGCCTCCAGAATCAGCCCCAGCATTTT
TRBV19	.	TRBJ1-5	.	CASKTGIGNQPQHF	TGTGCCAGTAAGACAGGAATAGGCAATCAGCCCCAGCATTTT
TRBV10-1	.	TRBJ2-3	.	CASRDGNTDTQYF	TGCGCCAGCAGAGACGGGAACACAGATACGCAGTATTTT
TRBV27	.	TRBJ1-5	.	CASSLSFRSQPQHF	TGTGCCAGCAGTTTATCGTTCCGGAGTCAGCCCCAGCATTTT
TRBV6-1	.	TRBJ1-4	once	CASSERTTNEKLFF	TGTGCCAGCAGTGAAAGGACGACTAATGAAAAACTGTTTTTT
TRBV28	.	TRBJ1-5	.	CASSLFGGGQPQHF	TGTGCCAGCAGTTTATTTGGGGGCGGGCAGCCCCAGCATTTT
TRBV6-1	.	TRBJ2-7	.	CASTDFGEQYF	TGTGCCAGCACAGATTTCGGGGAGCAGTACTTC
TRBV7-2	.	TRBJ2-7	.	CASSSAYEQYF	TGTGCCAGCAGCTCAGCCTACGAGCAGTACTTC
TRBV9	.	TRBJ2-1	few	CASSEEAPRRNEQFF	TGTGCCAGCAGCGAGGAGGCCCCTCGGAGGAATGAGCAGTTCTTC
TRBV28	TRBD2	TRBJ2-7	.	CASSLLGGSPSGEQYF	TGTGCCAGCAGTTTATTGGGCGGGAGTCCTTCGGGGGAGCAGTACTTC
TRBV7-2	TRBD2	TRBJ2-1	.	CASSPISGSDNEQFF	TGTGCCAGCAGCCCGATTAGCGGGAGTGACAATGAGCAGTTCTTC
TRBV7-9	.	TRBJ2-7	.	CASSLGQYYEQYF	TGTGCCAGCAGCTTAGGGCAGTACTACGAGCAGTACTTC
TRBV5-5	TRBD2	TRBJ2-5	.	CASSSRTSGGETQYF	TGTGCCAGCAGCTCTCGGACTAGCGGGGGGGAGACCCAGTACTTC
TRBV28	TRBD1	TRBJ1-5	.	CASSLGQGAYSNQPQHF	TGTGCCAGCAGCTTAGGACAGGGCGCCTATAGCAATCAGCCCCAGCATTTT
TRBV7-9	TRBD2	TRBJ2-1	.	CASSLGQRGLILQFF	TGTGCCAGCAGCTTAGGACAGCGGGGGCTCATCCTGCAGTTCTTC
TRBV7-9	.	TRBJ1-2	.	CASSAILGDGYTF	TGTGCCAGCAGCGCTATCCTGGGCGATGGCTACACCTTC
TRBV10-3	.	TRBJ2-1	few	CAISDGGLPNEQFF	TGTGCCATCAGTGACGGCGGGCTCCCCAATGAGCAGTTCTTC
TRBV6-6	.	TRBJ2-3	once	CASSFYGQTDTQYF	TGTGCCAGCAGTTTTTACGGGCAGACAGATACGCAGTATTTT
TRBV6-5	.	TRBJ2-1	.	CASSRLGDYNEQFF	TGTGCCAGCAGCCGACTCGGGGACTACAATGAGCAGTTCTTC
TRBV6-1	.	TRBJ1-1	.	CASLITGTSGEAFF	TGTGCCAGCCTTATCACCGGGACGTCGGGGGAGGCTTTCTTT
TRBV6-4	.	TRBJ2-1	.	CASSDGAQSEQFF	TGTGCCAGCAGTGACGGGGCGCAGAGTGAGCAGTTCTTC
TRBV9	.	TRBJ2-3	.	CASSLMGGAWADTQYF	TGTGCCAGCAGCTTGATGGGGGGCGCGTGGGCAGATACGCAGTATTTT
TRBV27	TRBD1	TRBJ1-5	.	CASSLSGTGMQPQHF	TGTGCCAGCAGTTTATCGGGGACAGGGATGCAGCCCCAGCATTTT
TRBV7-2	TRBD2	TRBJ2-3	.	CASSLGGLAGVVDTQYF	TGTGCCAGCAGCTTAGGAGGGCTAGCGGGAGTAGTAGATACGCAGTATTTT
TRBV6-4	.	TRBJ2-3	few	CASSDSPTRQADTQYF	TGTGCCAGCAGTGACTCCCCTACCCGACAAGCAGATACGCAGTATTTT